This entry lists 18 T cell receptor beta chains sequenced from one sample in a study of Ad26.COV2.S vaccination and SARS-CoV-2 variants. Treatment in this sample: over 15 received Ad26.COV2.S at low or high dose, single or two shots; roughly 5 received placebo; per-sample allocation not given. Vaccine and placebo recipients were sampled on day 63 after the first injection. Clones were read by immunoSEQ multiplex PCR, and TCRdb kept only the in-frame ones, dropping some. This sample has about 330,000 clones, with roughly 90% found just once. Sequenced material: peripheral blood, taken in a trial of Ad26.COV2.S vaccine versus placebo. The receptor source for this set is a person between 18 and 65 years old who received the Ad26.COV2.S COVID-19 vaccine or a placebo.

The V call is TRBV27, the J call TRBJ2-1; the match to TRBD2 covers 8 bases. The germline CDR1 and CDR2 sequences are MNHEY and SMNVEV (reference sequence). The CDR3 extends over 16 amino acids. V trimming: 5 bases; J trimming: 6 bases; junction bases outside the gene matches: 12. The chain's CDR3 is CASSPPLAGYSNEQFF. The DNA for the CDR3 is TGTGCCAGCAGTCCCCCTCTAGCGGGCTATTCCAATGAGCAGTTCTTC.

This chain links TRBV28 with TRBJ1-6; 8 bases fit TRBD1. This CDR3 is built from 13 residues. J gave up 9 bases and V 8 bases, and 6 bases lay outside the gene matches. The germline gives CDR1 MDHEN, CDR2 SYDVKM. CDR3 loop: CASQQGVASPLHF. CDR3 DNA: TGTGCCAGCCAACAGGGGGTGGCTTCACCCCTCCACTTT.

The J gene is TRBJ2-1, the V gene TRBV27; D possibly corresponds to TRBD2 (6 bases). Germline values: CDR1 MNHEY, CDR2 SMNVEV (reference sequence). The germline V and J ends were trimmed by 4 bases and 13 bases, with 23 bases remaining between them. The CDR3 is 15 amino acids. Here the CDR3 reads CASSSNLGGHRAQFF. The CDR3 DNA follows: TGTGCCAGCAGTTCCAACCTGGGGGGTCACCGGGCACAGTTCTTC.

The chain carries TRBV21-1 and TRBJ1-5; the D call in the table, TRBD1, was not verified against the DNA. TRBV21-1 is tagged as a pseudogene. The CDR3 runs to 16 residues. The CDR3 region has the DNA TGTGCCAGCAGCCTTCGGGACAGGGGGCGCGGGCAGCCCCAGCATTTT. Protein product: CASSLRDRGRGQPQHF.

V and J are TRBV18 and TRBJ2-5, with TRBD1 as a possible D gene (6 bases). The CDR3 is made up of 16 amino acids. Trimming pared 2 bases from V and 5 bases from J, leaving 18 bases between. The germline gives CDR1 KGHSH, CDR2 LQKENI. The CDR3 coding sequence is TGTGCCAGCTCACCAAGGTCAGGGGCCCCGCGGGAGACCCAGTACTTC. Translated, it gives CASSPRSGAPRETQYF. Using reference TRBV18 and TRBJ2-5 for the parts outside the CDR3, the full variable domain is NAGVMQNPRHLVRRRGQEARLRCSPMKGHSHVYWYRQLPEEGLKFMVYLQKENIIDESGMPKERFSAEFPKEGPSILRIQQVVRGDSAAYFCASSPRSGAPRETQYFGPGTRLLVL.

This clone came up once. V usage is TRBV7-9 and J usage is TRBJ1-1; D is undetermined. The CDR3 sequence is 16 residues long. The germline V gene has CDR1 SEHNR and CDR2 FQNEAQ (reference sequence). With 5 bases removed from V and 5 bases from J, the gap between germline ends came to 21 bases. The DNA for the CDR3 is TGTGCCAGCAGCCGAACACCGGGAGCTACAGAAACTGAAGCTTTCTTT. Translation gives CASSRTPGATETEAFF.

V and J are TRBV2 and TRBJ2-7, with D maybe TRBD1 (7 bases). Germline CDR1 is SNHLY and CDR2 is FYNNEI. The CDR3 totals 15 residues. V lost 6 bases to trimming and J lost 2 bases, with 17 bases between them. The CDR3 sequence is CASSAGQIRAYEQYV. In DNA, the CDR3 is TGTGCCAGCAGCGCGGGACAGATTCGGGCCTACGAGCAGTACGTC.

This sequence joins TRBV27 and TRBJ1-5; D not resolved. CDR1 is MNHEY, CDR2 SMNVEV, per germline (reference sequence). The CDR3 runs to 13 residues. V lost 2 bases, J lost 3 bases, and 5 bases lay in between. CDR3 nucleotides: TGTGCCAGCAGTTTACGTATCAATCAGCCCCAGCATTTT. The encoded protein is CASSLRINQPQHF.

The count of this clone is one. This chain uses TRBV13 with TRBJ2-1, with 9 bases matching TRBD1. J gave up 4 bases and V 5 bases, and 12 bases lay outside the gene matches. Germline V gene sequence: CDR1 PRHDT, CDR2 FYEKMQ (reference sequence). The CDR3 covers 17 residues. CDR3 loop: CASSPYSGTGRYNEQFF. The CDR3 DNA reads as TGTGCCAGCAGCCCCTACTCCGGGACAGGGAGATACAATGAGCAGTTCTTC.

Worth noting for this clone: Additional DNA sequences in this sample encode the identical CDR3. V is TRBV5-1 and J is TRBJ2-1; tentatively, D is TRBD1 (6 bases). Germline CDR1 is SGHRS and CDR2 is YFSETQ. Trimming stripped 0 bases from V and 0 bases from J, with 7 bases between. The CDR3 extends over 15 amino acids. This chain's CDR3 is CASSLVGGSYNEQFF. DNA of the CDR3: TGCGCCAGCAGCTTGGTAGGGGGCTCCTACAATGAGCAGTTCTTC.

The genes are TRBV5-1 and TRBJ1-2, with 8 bases that match TRBD1. CDR3 length: 15 residues. From germline, CDR1 is SGHRS and CDR2 YFSETQ. V lost 3 bases and J lost 1; bases outside the gene matches: 5. CDR3 in DNA: TGCGCCAGCAGCTGGAGGACAGGGAGTAACTATGGCTACACCTTC. Translating it yields CASSWRTGSNYGYTF.

This rearrangement joins TRBV12-5 to TRBJ2-2; 11 nucleotides agree with TRBD2. The CDR3 contains 18 residues. V trimming: 1 base; J trimming: 5 bases; junction bases outside the gene matches: 9. Germline CDR1 LGHNT, CDR2 FRNRAP. CDR3 DNA sequence: TGTGCTAGTGGTTTGGCCCTCCTAGCGGGGGGATTTACCGGGGAGCTGTTTTTT. The encoded protein is CASGLALLAGGFTGELFF.

Only one count was recorded for this clone. The gene calls are TRBV5-4 and TRBJ2-3; weak D call: TRBD2 (5 bases). The CDR3 has 14 amino acids. Germline CDR1 is SGHNT and CDR2 is YYREEE (reference sequence). Trimming took 0 bases from V and 3 from J, leaving 8 bases between them. As DNA, the CDR3 is TGTGCCAGCAGCTTGGGGGAGATGACAGATACGCAGTATTTT. Its translation is CASSLGEMTDTQYF.

The gene calls are TRBV27 and TRBJ1-1; D unresolved. Germline values: CDR1 MNHEY, CDR2 SMNVEV (reference sequence). Trimming stripped 2 bases from V and 13 bases from J, with 17 bases between. The CDR3 covers 13 residues. This CDR3 is CASSLHTPPGFFF. In DNA, the CDR3 is TGTGCCAGCAGTTTACATACGCCCCCTGGATTTTTCTTT.

This clone has only one observation. This chain uses TRBV5-6 with TRBJ1-2, with 9 bases aligning to TRBD1. CDR1 and CDR2 (germline): SGHDT, YYEEEE. V lost 4 bases, J lost 0 bases, and 10 bases stayed unmatched. This CDR3 contains 17 residues. The chain's CDR3 is CASSGKTGQGSNYGYTF. CDR3 bases: TGTGCCAGCAGCGGGAAAACGGGACAGGGATCTAACTATGGCTACACCTTC.

The V and J genes are TRBV4-3 and TRBJ1-4, with 11 bases identical to TRBD1. J gave up 8 bases and V 0 bases, and 5 bases lay outside the gene matches. CDR3 length equals 16 residues. The germline gives CDR1 LGHNA, CDR2 YSLEER. The CDR3 sequence is CASSQDRTGGDEKLFF. DNA of the CDR3: TGCGCCAGCAGCCAAGATCGGACAGGGGGCGACGAAAAACTGTTTTTT.

The genes are TRBV5-1 and TRBJ1-2; TRBD1 matches at 7 bases. Unmatched junction bases numbered 6, after V lost 0 bases and J lost 4 bases. CDR3 size: 15 residues. Germline CDR1 is SGHRS and CDR2 is YFSETQ. DNA for the CDR3: TGCGCCAGCAGCTTGGCCGCGGGACAGCTCTATGGCTACACCTTC. Its translation: CASSLAAGQLYGYTF.

The chain carries TRBV4-3 and TRBJ1-1; TRBD1 aligns across 8 bases. The CDR3 has 15 residues. CDR1 and CDR2 from the germline V gene are LGHNA and YSLEER. V shed 2 bases and J 0 bases; nucleotides not matched to a gene: 2. The CDR3 DNA reads TGCGCCAGCAGCCAAACAGGGGGAATGAACACTGAAGCTTTCTTT. This encodes CASSQTGGMNTEAFF.